Given below is one TCR beta chain in context. As yet, its antigen is unknown. These data are taken from a study of T cell responses to AZD1222 COVID-19 vaccine. General observations from the study: Clonal diversity may have been underestimated in mostly white British donors. Only a handful of people who got AZD1222 tested seropositive at baseline. In all cases, repertoires were sampled only after the peak T cell response. Spike-specific TCR depth and breadth grew after two AZD1222 doses.

The V end was cut by 10 bases, the J end by 0 bases, with 9 bases between. CDR1 SNHLY and CDR2 FYNNEI come from the germline V gene. This CDR3 contains 12 residues. Produced via immunoSEQ multiplex PCR; TCRdb's table is partial and in-frame only. This repertoire includes 150,000 or so clones. The V call is TRBV2, the J call TRBJ1-2; D remains unclear. The source of this sequence is an adult in good health. The sample was peripheral blood. CDR3 residues: CATKGPNYGYTF. The CDR3 DNA follows: TGTGCCACTAAAGGGCCTAACTATGGCTACACCTTC.